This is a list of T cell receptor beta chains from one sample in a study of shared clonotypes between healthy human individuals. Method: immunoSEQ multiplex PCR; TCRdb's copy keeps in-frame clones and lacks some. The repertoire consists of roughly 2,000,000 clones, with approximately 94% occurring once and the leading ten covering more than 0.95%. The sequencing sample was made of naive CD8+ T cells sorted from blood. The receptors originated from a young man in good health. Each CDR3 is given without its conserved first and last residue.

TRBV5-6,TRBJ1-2,ASSLEARRYDGYT
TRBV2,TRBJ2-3,ASSDSRGPSTDTQY
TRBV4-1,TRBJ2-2,ASSQVPGQLNTGELF
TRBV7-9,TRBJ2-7,ASSLRQGTYEQY
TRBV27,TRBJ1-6,ASSSGTVGSQHLH
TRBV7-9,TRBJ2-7,ASSPQQGHPSEQY
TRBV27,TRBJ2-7,ASSLIGGPGEQY
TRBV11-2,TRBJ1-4,ASSPGVTNEKLF
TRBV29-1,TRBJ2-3,SVVQTDTQY
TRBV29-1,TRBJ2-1,SVADRSSYNEQF
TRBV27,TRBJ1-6,ASTLAGSNSPLH
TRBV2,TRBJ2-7,ASSFTGGAYEQY
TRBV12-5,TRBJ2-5,ASGPDLEETQY
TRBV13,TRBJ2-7,ASSLGRWGYEQY
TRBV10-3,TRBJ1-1,AIRPPGQDRTEAF
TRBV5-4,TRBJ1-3,ASTGDLLNTIY
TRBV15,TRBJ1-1,ATSSGDRGRGSEAF
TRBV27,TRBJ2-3,ASSTSGGALVDTQY
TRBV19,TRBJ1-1,ASSPQPGQSEAF
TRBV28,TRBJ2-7,ASSLGLAGFSYEQY
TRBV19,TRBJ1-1,ASSIDTHTEAF
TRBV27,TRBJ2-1,ASSETSGRVISSYNEQF
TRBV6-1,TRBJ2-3,ASRLGTGVTDTQY
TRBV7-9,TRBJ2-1,ASSPPSGRSYNEQF
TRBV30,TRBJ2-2,AWSRKFRDLKATGELF
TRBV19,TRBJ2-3,ASSILSGDTQY
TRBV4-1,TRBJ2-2,ASSQVRTGVKGGELF
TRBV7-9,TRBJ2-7,ASSFRPGQGDYEQY
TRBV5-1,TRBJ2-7,ASGRSGAYEQY
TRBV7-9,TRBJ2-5,ASSPPGGPYQETQY